Following are 13 T cell receptor beta chains from one sample sequenced in a study of chemoradiotherapy in HPV16-positive cancers. Sequencing used immunoSEQ multiplex PCR; TCRdb keeps in-frame clones, though not all of them. The table records over 10,000 clones, about nine tenths of them present only once. The starting material was blood, obtained from a patient who underwent chemoradiotherapy. These TCRs come from a human donor with HPV-associated anogenital cancer.

The CDR3 DNA is TGTGCCAGCGCCTATTTGCAACTAGGGATGCCCTACGAGCAGTACTTC. Residues: CASAYLQLGMPYEQYF. This chain uses TRBV27 with TRBJ2-7, with TRBD2 as a possible D gene (5 bases). Germline V lookup: CDR1 MNHEY, CDR2 SMNVEV (reference sequence). Trimming left V 8 bases short and J 2 bases short, with 22 bases between. The CDR3 extends over 16 amino acids.

J is TRBJ2-3 and V is TRBV4-3, with TRBD2 matching 10 bases. This CDR3 comprises 15 residues. Germline CDR1 is LGHNA and CDR2 is YSLEER. J lost 4 bases, V lost 1 base, and 2 bases had no gene match. CDR3 loop: CASSQALAGSDTQYF. The CDR3 DNA follows: TGCGCCAGCAGCCAAGCACTAGCGGGGTCAGATACGCAGTATTTT.

The rearrangement uses TRBV6-5 and TRBJ2-1; D not certain. The CDR3 extends over 14 amino acids. The germline CDR1 and CDR2 sequences are MNHEY and SVGAGI. Trimming removed 5 bases from V and 2 bases from J, with 10 bases in between. This CDR3 reads CASSPALAYNEQFF. The CDR3 coding sequence is TGTGCCAGCAGTCCAGCCCTGGCCTACAATGAGCAGTTCTTC.

This clone appeared once. This rearrangement joins TRBV25-1 to TRBJ2-3; no reliable D call. Germline V gene data show CDR1 as MGHDK and CDR2 as SYGVNS. V was shortened by 3 bases and J by 7 bases, with 11 bases between the two germline ends. The CDR3 contains 13 residues. The CDR3, as DNA: TGTGCCAGCAGTGATGGTATGGGATATACGCAGTATTTT. Amino acids: CASSDGMGYTQYF.

The rearrangement links TRBV21-1 to TRBJ2-2; the table gives TRBD2 as D, unverified against the DNA. TRBV21-1 is reported as a pseudogene. The CDR3 totals 20 residues. The CDR3 loop reads CASSKGIPWTSGHGTGELFF. CDR3 nucleotides: TGTGCCAGCAGCAAAGGTATTCCCTGGACTAGCGGGCATGGCACCGGGGAGCTGTTTTTT.

J is TRBJ2-6 and V is TRBV19; tentatively, D is TRBD1 (5 bases). V lost 3 bases to trimming and J lost 0 bases, with 18 bases between them. The CDR3 has 19 residues. CDR1 is LNHDA, CDR2 SQIVND, per germline (reference sequence). The CDR3 DNA reads as TGTGCCAGTAGTATTTTCGGCAGGGCTACTTACTCTGGGGCCAACGTCCTGACTTTC. The encoded protein is CASSIFGRATYSGANVLTF. Using reference TRBV19 and TRBJ2-6 for the parts outside the CDR3, the full variable domain is DGGITQSPKYLFRKEGQNVTLSCEQNLNHDAMYWYRQDPGQGLRLIYYSQIVNDFQKGDIAEGYSVSREKKESFPLTVTSAQKNPTAFYLCASSIFGRATYSGANVLTFGAGSRLTVL.

The chain couples TRBV6-6 to TRBJ2-7; 7 bases fit TRBD2. Germline V CDR1 and CDR2: MNHNY, SVGAGI (reference sequence). V was clipped by 6 bases and J by 5 bases; unmatched bases: 10. CDR3 length: 14 residues. The CDR3 DNA follows: TGTGCCAGCAGGTCCCGGGCTAGCGGCCACGAGCAGTACTTC. As protein: CASRSRASGHEQYF.

The chain uses TRBV5-4 and TRBJ1-2; D might be TRBD1 (5 bases). The CDR3 sequence is 11 residues long. Germline-derived CDR1 and CDR2 are SGHNT and YYREEE (reference sequence). Trimming removed 4 bases at V and 10 bases at J, with 11 bases between. Here the CDR3 DNA reads TGTGCCAGCAGCCCGGACACGACCTACACCTTC. Translation gives CASSPDTTYTF.

The chain joins TRBV5-4 to TRBJ2-7; D possibly uses TRBD1 or TRBD2 (6 bases each). The CDR3 consists of 13 residues. Trimming removed 3 bases at V and 7 bases at J, with 14 bases between. Germline V gene data show CDR1 as SGHNT and CDR2 as YYREEE (reference sequence). The CDR3 region is CASSSRQEGEQYF. The DNA for the CDR3 is TGTGCCAGCAGCTCGCGACAGGAGGGGGAGCAGTACTTC.

V and J are TRBV5-6 and TRBJ2-5; D is ambiguous. V was clipped by 1 base and J by 4 bases, with 8 bases between them. Looked up from germline, CDR1 is SGHDT and CDR2 is YYEEEE. This CDR3 contains 13 residues. The CDR3, as DNA: TGTGCCAGCAGCTTGTCAGGTCCAGAGACCCAGTACTTC. Translating gives CASSLSGPETQYF.

V gene TRBV6-6 combines with J gene TRBJ1-3, with a possible D match to TRBD1 (6 bases). V gave up 8 bases and J gave up 0 bases, with 14 bases separating them. Germline V gives CDR1 MNHNY, CDR2 SVGAGI (reference sequence). The CDR3 loop spans 15 amino acids. This CDR3 reads CASGGQSHSGNTIYF. In nucleotides, the CDR3 is TGTGCCAGCGGAGGACAGTCCCACTCTGGAAACACCATATATTTT.

The chain employs TRBV7-9 and TRBJ1-5, with 7 positions matching TRBD1. The CDR3 runs 14 residues. Trimming cost V 2 bases and J 2 bases; bases outside gene matches: 0. Germline-derived CDR1 and CDR2 are SEHNR and FQNEAQ (reference sequence). The CDR3 DNA sequence: TGTGCCAGCAGCTTACAGGGGGGCAATCAGCCCCAGCATTTT. Protein sequence: CASSLQGGNQPQHF.

The genes are TRBV20-1 and TRBJ1-2, with 8 bases lining up with TRBD1. Germline V lookup: CDR1 DFQATT, CDR2 SNEGSKA (reference sequence). V was pared by 4 bases and J by 8 bases, with 3 bases of the junction left unmatched. This CDR3 region has 11 residues. The CDR3 sequence: CSATDRAGYTF. The CDR3, as DNA: TGCAGTGCTACGGACAGGGCCGGCTACACCTTC.